Included here is one T cell receptor (beta chain) sequence, with context. Its binding antigen is unknown. No per-base quality is available; no much larger clone lies one base away. The record originates from a study of blood T cell repertoires in COVID-19 (dated by TCRdb to about 2020). With respect to the entire study: The collaborator samples originated in the United States, Italy and Spain and spanned the acute and convalescent phases of COVID-19. Sample metadata almost always included a de-identified subject ID, COVID-19 status, age in years and sex. Deeply sampled blood TCRbeta repertoires from subjects exposed to, actively infected with, or recovered from COVID-19 were included in the dataset. The prospective study material was composed of cDNA or gDNA derived from T cells, B-cell-depleted T cells, or PBMCs. Where HLA class I and class II types were available, the types were taken from metadata supplied by the sample provider, not from assay-based typing. Samples came from the ongoing ImmuneRACE study (first 160 participants) plus 1,254 subjects from 6 global collaborators. A freely available public database, intended as a resource for researchers studying the immune response to SARS-CoV-2, is where the repertoires were released. What the work shows at the level of the full study, not this receptor alone: Clinical and demographic metadata were provided uncurated, with the amount varying by source and participant.

Whole blood was collected in K2EDTA tubes by collaborating institutions according to the institutions' own protocols. For TCRbeta analysis, collaborator samples were shipped as frozen whole blood, as isolated PBMCs, or as DNA extracted from either sample type. TCRbeta CDR3 regions were amplified from genomic DNA by means of the immunoSEQ Assay, a bias-controlled multiplex PCR. Regarding the original processing steps: Nucleated cell counts per sample were estimated from amplification of reference gene primers within the assay. Sequence reads were collapsed and filtered to measure the absolute abundance of every unique TCRbeta CDR3 rearrangement. For each sample, productive Simpson clonality was calculated by taking the square root of Simpson's diversity index across productive rearrangements. Entries here come from immuneACCESS through TCRdb and include only in-frame sequences with V and J called. Some clones fail to appear in such tables; in the studies checked, an unresolved V gene covers under half of the shortfall, and the cause of the remainder is unknown. The DNA gave D and trimming, while V, J and clone size come from that table. In all, the sample holds about 67,000 clones, and 87% of those were seen once. The biggest ten clones account for approximately 5.6% of the sample.

CDR1 DFQATT and CDR2 SNEGSKA were looked up in the germline V gene (reference sequence). Its CDR3 holds 11 amino acids, cysteine through phenylalanine. Of all the DNA, just the CDR3 is kept, 33 bases in frame from base 1. The V end loses 4 bases and the J end loses 6 bases, and a stretch of 9 bases separates them. Sequencing was performed on peripheral blood. The receptor comes from a man aged 50-59 years with active COVID-19. The sequence is built from TRBV20-1 and TRBJ1-2; the D gene cannot be named for sure. The CDR3 corresponds to CSAIYGDGYTF. Read as DNA, the sequence is TGCAGTGCTATTTACGGTGATGGCTACACCTTC.